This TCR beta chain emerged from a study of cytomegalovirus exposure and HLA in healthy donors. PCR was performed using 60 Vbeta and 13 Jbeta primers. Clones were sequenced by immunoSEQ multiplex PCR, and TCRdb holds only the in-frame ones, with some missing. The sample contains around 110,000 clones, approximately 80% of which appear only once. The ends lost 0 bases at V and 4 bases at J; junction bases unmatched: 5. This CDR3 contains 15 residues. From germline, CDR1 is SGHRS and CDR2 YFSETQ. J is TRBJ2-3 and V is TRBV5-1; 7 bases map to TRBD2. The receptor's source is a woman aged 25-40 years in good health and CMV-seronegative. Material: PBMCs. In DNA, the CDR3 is TGCGCCAGCAGCTTGGAGGGCGGGAGATCAGATACGCAGTATTTT. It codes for CASSLEGGRSDTQYF.